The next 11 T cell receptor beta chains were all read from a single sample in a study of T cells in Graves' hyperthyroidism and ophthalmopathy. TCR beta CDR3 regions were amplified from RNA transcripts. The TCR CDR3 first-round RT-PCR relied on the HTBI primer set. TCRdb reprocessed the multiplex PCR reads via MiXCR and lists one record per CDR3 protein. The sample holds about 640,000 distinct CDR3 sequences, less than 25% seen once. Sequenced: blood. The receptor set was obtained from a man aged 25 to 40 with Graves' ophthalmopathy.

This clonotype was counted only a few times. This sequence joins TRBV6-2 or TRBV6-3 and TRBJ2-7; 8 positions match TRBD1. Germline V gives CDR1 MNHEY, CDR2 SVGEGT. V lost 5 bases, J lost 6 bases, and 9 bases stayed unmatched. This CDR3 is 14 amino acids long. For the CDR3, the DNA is TGTGCCAGCAGTCTTTGGGGACAGGCTCGCGAGCAGTACTTC. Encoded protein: CASSLWGQAREQYF.

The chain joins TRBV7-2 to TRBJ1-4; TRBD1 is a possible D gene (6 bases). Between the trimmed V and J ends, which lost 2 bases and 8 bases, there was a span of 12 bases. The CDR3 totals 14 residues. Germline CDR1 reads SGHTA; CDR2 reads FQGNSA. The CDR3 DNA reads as TGTGCCAGCAGCTTACAGGGGAGAGGGGAAAAACTGTTTTTT. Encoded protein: CASSLQGRGEKLFF.

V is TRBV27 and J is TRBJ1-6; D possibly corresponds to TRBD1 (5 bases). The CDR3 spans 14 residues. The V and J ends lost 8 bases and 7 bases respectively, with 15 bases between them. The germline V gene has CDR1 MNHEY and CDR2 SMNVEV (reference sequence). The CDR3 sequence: CASGGRGENSPLHF. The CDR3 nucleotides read TGTGCCAGCGGTGGCCGGGGGGAGAATTCACCCCTCCACTTT.

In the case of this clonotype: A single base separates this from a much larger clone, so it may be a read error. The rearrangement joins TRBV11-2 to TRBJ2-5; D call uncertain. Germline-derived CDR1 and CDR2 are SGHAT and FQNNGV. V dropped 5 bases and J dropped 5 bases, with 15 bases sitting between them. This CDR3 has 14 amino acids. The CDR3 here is CASSPLKGWETQYF. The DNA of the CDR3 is TGTGCCAGCAGCCCCCTAAAGGGTTGGGAGACCCAGTACTTC.

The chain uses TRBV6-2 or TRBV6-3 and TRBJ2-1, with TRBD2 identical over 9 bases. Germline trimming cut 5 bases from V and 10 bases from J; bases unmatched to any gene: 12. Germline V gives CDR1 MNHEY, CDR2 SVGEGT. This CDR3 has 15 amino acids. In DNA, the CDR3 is TGTGCCAGCAGTCAACCGGGACTAGCCCCCAGGGAGCAGTTCTTC. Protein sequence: CASSQPGLAPREQFF.

This CDR3 reads CASTATLYEQYF. The CDR3, as DNA: TGTGCCAGCACCGCCACACTCTACGAGCAGTACTTC. The rearrangement uses TRBV6-1 and TRBJ2-7, with D hard to call. The CDR3 extends over 12 amino acids. With 7 bases removed from V and 3 bases from J, the gap between germline ends came to 10 bases. Germline lookup yields CDR1 MNHNS and CDR2 SASEGT.

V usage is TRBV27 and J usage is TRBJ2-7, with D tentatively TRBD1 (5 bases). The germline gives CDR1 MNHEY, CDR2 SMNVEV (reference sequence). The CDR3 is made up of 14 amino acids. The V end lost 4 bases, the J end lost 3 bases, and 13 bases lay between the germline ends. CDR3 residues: CASSSPDSDYEQYF. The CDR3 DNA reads TGTGCCAGCAGTTCCCCCGACAGTGACTACGAGCAGTACTTC.

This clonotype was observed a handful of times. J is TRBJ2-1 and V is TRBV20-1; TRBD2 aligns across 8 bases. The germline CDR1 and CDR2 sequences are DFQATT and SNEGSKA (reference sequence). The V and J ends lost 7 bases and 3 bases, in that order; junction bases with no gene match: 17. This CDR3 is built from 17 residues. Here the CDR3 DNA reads TGCAGTGTACTAAAACGGGGCGGGAGGAATGTCTACAATGAGCAGTTCTTC. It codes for CSVLKRGGRNVYNEQFF.

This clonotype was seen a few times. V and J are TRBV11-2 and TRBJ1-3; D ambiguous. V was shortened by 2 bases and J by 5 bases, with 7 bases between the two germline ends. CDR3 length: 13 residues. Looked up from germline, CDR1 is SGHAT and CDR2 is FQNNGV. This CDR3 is CASSLHQRNTIYF. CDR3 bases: TGTGCCAGCAGCTTACACCAGCGAAACACCATATATTTT.

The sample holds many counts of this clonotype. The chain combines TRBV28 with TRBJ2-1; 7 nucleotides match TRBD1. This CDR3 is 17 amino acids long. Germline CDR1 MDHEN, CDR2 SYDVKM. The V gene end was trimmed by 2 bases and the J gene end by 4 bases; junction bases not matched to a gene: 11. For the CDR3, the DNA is TGTGCCAGCAGTTTAGATTTGGGACAGAAGACTTACAATGAGCAGTTCTTC. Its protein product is CASSLDLGQKTYNEQFF. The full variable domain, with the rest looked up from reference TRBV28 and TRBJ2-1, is DVKVTQSSRYLVKRTGEKVFLECVQDMDHENMFWYRQDPGLGLRLIYFSYDVKMKEKGDIPEGYSVSREKKERFSLILESASTNQTSMYLCASSLDLGQKTYNEQFFGPGTRLTVL.

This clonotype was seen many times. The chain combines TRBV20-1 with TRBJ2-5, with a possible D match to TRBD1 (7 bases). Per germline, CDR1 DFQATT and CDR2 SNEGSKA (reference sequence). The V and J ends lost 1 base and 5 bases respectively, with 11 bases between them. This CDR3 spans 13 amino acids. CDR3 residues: CSARGGTVETQYF. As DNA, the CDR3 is TGCAGTGCTAGAGGCGGGACAGTCGAGACCCAGTACTTC.